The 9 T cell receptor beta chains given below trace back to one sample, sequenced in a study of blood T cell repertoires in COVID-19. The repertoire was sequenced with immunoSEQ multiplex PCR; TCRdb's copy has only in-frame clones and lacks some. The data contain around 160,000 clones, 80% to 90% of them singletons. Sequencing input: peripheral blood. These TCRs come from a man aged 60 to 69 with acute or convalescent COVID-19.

The CDR3 DNA reads TGTGCCAGCAACTTACAGGGGGCTAGAGAGCAGTACTTC. Translated: CASNLQGAREQYF. The genes are TRBV28 and TRBJ2-7; 9 bases fit TRBD1. Germline V lookup: CDR1 MDHEN, CDR2 SYDVKM. The CDR3 length is 13 residues. The ends lost 7 bases at V and 7 bases at J; junction bases unmatched: 8.

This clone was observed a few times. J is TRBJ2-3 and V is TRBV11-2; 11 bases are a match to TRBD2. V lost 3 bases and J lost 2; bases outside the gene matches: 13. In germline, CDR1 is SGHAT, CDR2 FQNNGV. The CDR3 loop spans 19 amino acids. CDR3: CASSFSASGGPHPTDTQYF. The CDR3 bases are TGTGCCAGCAGCTTTTCGGCTAGCGGGGGGCCCCATCCCACAGATACGCAGTATTTT. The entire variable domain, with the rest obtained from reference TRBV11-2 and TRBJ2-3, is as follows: EAGVAQSPRYKIIEKRQSVAFWCNPISGHATLYWYQQILGQGPKLLIQFQNNGVVDDSQLPKDRFSAERLKGVDSTLKIQPAKLEDSAVYLCASSFSASGGPHPTDTQYFGPGTRLTVL.

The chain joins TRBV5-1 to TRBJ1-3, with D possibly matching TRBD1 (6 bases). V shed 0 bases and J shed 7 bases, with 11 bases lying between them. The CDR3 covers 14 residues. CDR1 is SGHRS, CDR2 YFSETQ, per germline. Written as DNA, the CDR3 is TGCGCCAGCAGCTTGGGAACAGGGTTGAACACCATATATTTT. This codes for CASSLGTGLNTIYF.

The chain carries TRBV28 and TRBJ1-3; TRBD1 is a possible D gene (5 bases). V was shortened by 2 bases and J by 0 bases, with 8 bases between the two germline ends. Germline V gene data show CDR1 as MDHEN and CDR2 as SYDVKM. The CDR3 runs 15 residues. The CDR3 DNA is TGTGCCAGCAGTTTAGGGGGGTACTCTGGAAACACCATATATTTT. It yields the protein CASSLGGYSGNTIYF.

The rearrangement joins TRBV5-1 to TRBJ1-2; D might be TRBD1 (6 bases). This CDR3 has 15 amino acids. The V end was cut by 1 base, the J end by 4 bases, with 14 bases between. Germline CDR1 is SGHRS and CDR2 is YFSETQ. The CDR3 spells CASSLKAGESYGYTF. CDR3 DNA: TGCGCCAGCAGCTTGAAGGCAGGGGAGAGCTATGGCTACACCTTC.

The CDR3 reads CASSRGQFSQPQHF. The CDR3 bases are TGTGCCAGCAGCCGCGGACAGTTTTCGCAGCCCCAGCATTTT. The chain recombines TRBV6-2 or TRBV6-3 with TRBJ1-5, with a weak D call TRBD1 (6 bases). V was cut by 6 bases and J by 7 bases, with 16 bases left in between. This CDR3 is 14 amino acids long. Germline lookup yields CDR1 MNHEY and CDR2 SVGEGT.

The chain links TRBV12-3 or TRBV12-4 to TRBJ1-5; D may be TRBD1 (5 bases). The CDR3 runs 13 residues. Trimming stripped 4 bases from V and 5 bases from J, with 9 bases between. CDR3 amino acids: CASSYRRDQPQHF. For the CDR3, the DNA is TGTGCCAGCAGTTACAGGCGTGATCAGCCCCAGCATTTT.

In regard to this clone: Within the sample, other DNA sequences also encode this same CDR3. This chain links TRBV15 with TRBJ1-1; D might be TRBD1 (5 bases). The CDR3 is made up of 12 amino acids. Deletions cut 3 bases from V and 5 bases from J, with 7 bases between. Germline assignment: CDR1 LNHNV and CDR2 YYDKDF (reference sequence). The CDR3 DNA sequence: TGTGCCACCAGCAGGGACATTACTGAAGCTTTCTTT. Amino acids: CATSRDITEAFF.

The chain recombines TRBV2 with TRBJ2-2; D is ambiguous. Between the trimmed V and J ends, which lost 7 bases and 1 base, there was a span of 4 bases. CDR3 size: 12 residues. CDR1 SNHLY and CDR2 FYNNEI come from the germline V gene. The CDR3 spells CASKRNTGELFF. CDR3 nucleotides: TGTGCCAGCAAGAGGAACACCGGGGAGCTGTTTTTT.